The 20 T cell receptor beta chains presented below share a single source sample, sequenced in a study of OX40 agonist ivuxolimab in advanced cancers. Some clones are missing from TCRdb's copy, which holds only in-frame ones; the method was immunoSEQ multiplex PCR. The data hold about 48,000 clones, with 83% observed a single time. The source material was CD4+ or CD8+ T cells sorted from blood, sampled in a trial of the OX40 agonist ivuxolimab. Receptors were obtained from an adult with an advanced solid tumor such as melanoma, head and neck, liver or kidney cancer.

The chain links TRBV4-2 to TRBJ2-5, with 11 bases matching TRBD2. Unmatched junction bases numbered 3, after V lost 2 bases and J lost 1 base. The germline gives CDR1 LGHNA, CDR2 YNFKEQ. The CDR3 contains 16 residues. CDR3 nucleotide sequence: TGTGCCAGCAGCCAATTAGGGACTAGCGGCCAAGAGACCCAGTACTTC. It yields the protein CASSQLGTSGQETQYF.

The chain links TRBV6-5 to TRBJ2-3, with D unclear. From germline, CDR1 is MNHEY and CDR2 SVGAGI. Trimming removed 3 bases at V and 4 bases at J, with 14 bases between. The CDR3 is 15 amino acids. The CDR3 loop is CASSYLSPYPDTQYF. The CDR3 region has the DNA TGTGCCAGCAGTTATCTTAGCCCATACCCAGATACGCAGTATTTT.

The J gene is TRBJ1-2, the V gene TRBV9; 7 positions match TRBD1. The CDR3 spans 19 residues. V was pared by 3 bases and J by 7 bases, with 24 bases of the junction left unmatched. Germline V gene sequence: CDR1 SGDLS, CDR2 YYNGEE. This CDR3 is CASSASHDPGQRLHTGYTF. In DNA, the CDR3 is TGTGCCAGCAGCGCCAGTCATGACCCGGGACAGCGTCTGCATACTGGCTACACCTTC. The full variable domain, with the rest looked up from reference TRBV9 and TRBJ1-2, is DSGVTQTPKHLITATGQRVTLRCSPRSGDLSVYWYQQSLDQGLQFLIQYYNGEERAKGNILERFSAQQFPDLHSELNLSSLELGDSALYFCASSASHDPGQRLHTGYTFGSGTRLTVV.

The chain couples TRBV9 to TRBJ2-1, with 9 bases fitting TRBD2. This CDR3 comprises 15 residues. V lost 3 bases and J lost 3; bases outside the gene matches: 4. Germline V lookup: CDR1 SGDLS, CDR2 YYNGEE. The CDR3 spells CASSDLAGNYNEQFF. The CDR3 DNA is TGTGCCAGCAGCGACCTAGCGGGGAACTACAATGAGCAGTTCTTC.

The chain carries TRBV29-1 and TRBJ1-6, with 8 positions matching TRBD1. V was pared by 1 base and J by 1 base, with 3 bases of the junction left unmatched. This CDR3 contains 16 residues. CDR1 SQVTM and CDR2 ANQGSEA come from the germline V gene. In DNA form, the CDR3 reads TGCAGCGTTGAAGGGACAGGGTGTTCCTATAATTCACCCCTCCACTTT. Translation gives CSVEGTGCSYNSPLHF.

The chain recombines TRBV7-2 with TRBJ2-1; TRBD2 aligns across 9 bases. The CDR3 covers 18 residues. Germline V gene data show CDR1 as SGHTA and CDR2 as FQGNSA. Germline trimming cut 1 base from V and 5 bases from J; bases unmatched to any gene: 12. In nucleotides, the CDR3 is TGTGCCAGCAGCTTAGGCGTTTGGCGGGGGGGCCCTCACAATGAGCAGTTCTTC. As protein: CASSLGVWRGGPHNEQFF.

V gene TRBV2 combines with J gene TRBJ1-2; D is possibly TRBD1 (6 bases). There are 13 residues in the CDR3. The germline V and J ends were trimmed by 6 bases and 6 bases, with 14 bases remaining between them. The V gene's germline CDR1 is SNHLY and CDR2 FYNNEI. The CDR3 sequence is CASRGGRSNGYTF. CDR3 DNA sequence: TGTGCCAGCAGAGGGGGGCGAAGTAATGGCTACACCTTC. The whole variable domain, filled in from reference TRBV2 and TRBJ1-2, reads EPEVTQTPSHQVTQMGQEVILRCVPISNHLYFYWYRQILGQKVEFLVSFYNNEISEKSEIFDDQFSVERPDGSNFTLKIRSTKLEDSAMYFCASRGGRSNGYTFGSGTRLTVV.

The genes are TRBV27 and TRBJ1-3; a possible D gene is TRBD1 (5 bases). Germline CDR1 MNHEY, CDR2 SMNVEV (reference sequence). The CDR3 is 11 amino acids. Deletions cut 5 bases from V and 7 bases from J, with 6 bases between. Here the CDR3 DNA reads TGTGCCAGCAGTCGGGGGAACACCATATATTTT. It encodes CASSRGNTIYF.

This clone was seen once. The chain links TRBV6-5 to TRBJ1-3, with a tentative D call TRBD1 (5 bases). In germline, CDR1 is MNHEY, CDR2 SVGAGI. This CDR3 is built from 14 residues. Trimming took off 5 bases at V and 0 bases at J, with 8 bases between the two ends. The CDR3: CASSGQNSGNTIYF. The CDR3 DNA follows: TGTGCCAGCAGTGGACAAAACTCTGGAAACACCATATATTTT.

This chain uses TRBV6-5 with TRBJ2-5; D may be TRBD2 (6 bases). The ends were cut back, 2 bases at V and 1 base at J, with 11 bases in the middle. The CDR3 is made up of 15 amino acids. Germline V gene lookup returns CDR1 MNHEY and CDR2 SVGAGI. In DNA form, the CDR3 reads TGTGCCAGCAGTTACCAAGGACTAATCCAAGAGACCCAGTACTTC. As protein: CASSYQGLIQETQYF.

The chain's CDR3 is CASSPGTGGFRFNYGYTF. The CDR3 DNA sequence: TGTGCCAGCAGCCCGGGGACAGGGGGCTTTAGGTTTAACTATGGCTACACCTTC. The V and J genes are TRBV7-9 and TRBJ1-2; TRBD1 matches 12 bases. V lost 5 bases and J lost 1; bases outside the gene matches: 11. This CDR3 contains 18 residues. Germline CDR1 is SEHNR and CDR2 is FQNEAQ (reference sequence).

The V and J genes are TRBV7-9 and TRBJ2-6; maybe TRBD2 (5 bases). The CDR3 runs to 18 residues. Trimming pared 5 bases from V and 2 bases from J, leaving 19 bases between. Looked up from germline, CDR1 is SEHNR and CDR2 is FQNEAQ (reference sequence). The CDR3 nucleotides are TGTGCCAGCAGCAAGGCTCGGGGTGGGGAAACTGGGGCCAACGTCCTGACTTTC. This translates into CASSKARGGETGANVLTF. Full variable domain (missing parts from reference TRBV7-9 and TRBJ2-6): DTGVSQNPRHKITKRGQNVTFRCDPISEHNRLYWYRQTLGQGPEFLTYFQNEAQLEKSRLLSDRFSAERPKGSFSTLEIQRTEQGDSAMYLCASSKARGGETGANVLTFGAGSRLTVL.

V and J are TRBV6-1 and TRBJ1-1; no clear D gene. The V end was cut by 7 bases, the J end by 0 bases, with 9 bases between. The CDR3 covers 13 residues. Germline V gene sequence: CDR1 MNHNS, CDR2 SASEGT. The CDR3 sequence is CASKRSMNTEAFF. The CDR3 DNA follows: TGTGCCAGCAAACGGAGCATGAACACTGAAGCTTTCTTT.

This clone was recorded only once. The chain employs TRBV15 and TRBJ1-1; no definite D call. Germline values: CDR1 LNHNV, CDR2 YYDKDF (reference sequence). The germline V and J ends were trimmed by 0 bases and 4 bases, with 9 bases remaining between them. The CDR3 covers 14 residues. Here the CDR3 reads CATSRDLEGTEAFF. The CDR3 nucleotides read TGTGCCACCAGCAGAGATCTCGAGGGCACTGAAGCTTTCTTT.

The chain has TRBV7-8 and TRBJ2-3; 7 nucleotides agree with TRBD1. The CDR3 has 15 amino acids. V lost 3 bases, J lost 2 bases, and 5 bases stayed unmatched. From germline, CDR1 is SGHVS and CDR2 FQNEAQ. CDR3 sequence reads: CASSFPGQPTDTQYF. The CDR3, as DNA: TGTGCCAGCAGCTTCCCGGGACAGCCCACAGATACGCAGTATTTT.

This clone has a handful of counts. The V and J genes are TRBV7-9 and TRBJ2-3; no firm D call. Deletions cut 1 base from V and 6 bases from J, with 11 bases between. The germline gives CDR1 SEHNR, CDR2 FQNEAQ (reference sequence). This CDR3 has 14 amino acids. This chain's CDR3 is CASSLVGVGDTQYF. The DNA for the CDR3 is TGTGCCAGCAGCTTAGTAGGAGTGGGGGATACGCAGTATTTT.

This clone was recorded a few times. CDR3 residues: CASSQQPGTKCYF. In DNA form, the CDR3 reads TGTGCCAGCAGCCAGCAGCCCGGGACTAAGTGTTATTTT. The chain joins TRBV4-2 to TRBJ2-3, with 7 bases lining up with TRBD2. V was pared by 3 bases and J by 15 bases, with 12 bases of the junction left unmatched. The CDR3 consists of 13 residues. Germline CDR1 LGHNA, CDR2 YNFKEQ.

This clone was seen more than once but under ten times. The genes are TRBV23-1 and TRBJ1-5; TRBD1 might be the D (5 bases). TRBV23-1 is sorted into the ORF group, with uncertain function. V lost 3 bases, J lost 9 bases, and 15 bases lay in between. This CDR3 has 14 amino acids. The CDR3 nucleotides are TGCGCCAGCAGTCACCGTCCGAAAGGGGCGCCCCAGCATTTT. This encodes CASSHRPKGAPQHF.

V and J are TRBV7-3 and TRBJ2-1, with D uncertain. The CDR3 loop spans 13 amino acids. V lost 2 bases to trimming and J lost 5 bases, with 7 bases between them. CDR1 is SGHTA, CDR2 FQGTGA, per germline. CDR3 nucleotides: TGTGCCAGCAGCTTAGGACCGCACAATGAGCAGTTCTTC. Translating it yields CASSLGPHNEQFF.

This chain connects TRBV7-2 to TRBJ2-7, with D unresolved. Trimming cost V 0 bases and J 3 bases, with 9 bases left between them. Germline CDR1 reads SGHTA; CDR2 reads FQGNSA. The CDR3 loop spans 14 amino acids. The CDR3 nucleotides read TGTGCCAGCAGCTTAGCGACGGCTAGCTACGAGCAGTACTTC. Translating it yields CASSLATASYEQYF.